Presented here are 22 T cell receptor beta chains from one specimen sequenced in a study of T cell repertoires in cytomegalovirus infection. TCRdb processed the reads anew with MiXCR; each CDR3 protein has one entry. Among around 530,000 distinct CDR3 sequences, about a quarter were seen once, and the ten largest hold 13%. The sequenced sample consisted of PBMCs. The receptors stem from a human donor in good health (CMV status not recorded). Some clones in this sample may be carry-over from other donors' samples.

The gene calls are TRBV6-5 and TRBJ1-1; 8 bases are shared with TRBD1. Germline loops: CDR1 MNHEY, CDR2 SVGAGI. The CDR3 covers 14 residues. The V and J ends lost 7 bases and 8 bases, in that order; junction bases with no gene match: 12. The chain's CDR3 is CASTLQGGAREAFF. In DNA, the CDR3 is TGTGCCAGCACCTTACAGGGGGGGGCGCGGGAAGCTTTCTTT.

The chain links TRBV10-3 to TRBJ2-5, with a weak D call TRBD2 (6 bases). The V gene lost 10 bases and the J gene lost 3 bases, with 21 bases spanning the gap. This CDR3 is built from 15 residues. CDR1 and CDR2 from the germline V gene are ENHRY and SYGVKD. The CDR3 coding sequence is TGTGCCACCGGTGGGGGGTTACGGGGAAAAGAGACCCAGTACTTC. As protein: CATGGGLRGKETQYF.

This rearrangement joins TRBV19 to TRBJ1-2; the D is unclear. The CDR3 covers 14 residues. Germline-derived CDR1 and CDR2 are LNHDA and SQIVND (reference sequence). V shed 5 bases and J shed 6 bases, with 16 bases lying between them. CDR3 sequence: CASSAPYVIDGYTF. CDR3 DNA: TGTGCCAGTAGTGCGCCATACGTCATCGATGGCTACACCTTC.

This clonotype was recorded at least ten times. This chain connects TRBV7-2 to TRBJ2-7, with D possibly TRBD1 on 5 matching bases. Germline CDR1 SGHTA, CDR2 FQGNSA. The CDR3 loop spans 14 amino acids. With 4 bases removed from V and 0 bases from J, the gap between germline ends came to 10 bases. CDR3 coding DNA: TGTGCCAGCAGCTCCGACAGTGGCTCCTACGAGCAGTACGTC. It translates to CASSSDSGSYEQYV.

The chain is built from TRBV6-1 and TRBJ1-6; D is undetermined. V was cut by 8 bases and J by 7 bases, with 15 bases left in between. Germline-derived CDR1 and CDR2 are MNHNS and SASEGT. The CDR3 loop spans 14 amino acids. This chain's CDR3 is CASGPAGRNSPLHF. CDR3 DNA: TGTGCCAGCGGACCGGCTGGAAGGAATTCACCCCTCCACTTT.

The table lists this clonotype with a few counts. The genes are TRBV23-1 and TRBJ1-5; TRBD1 matches 7 bases. TRBV23-1 has ORF status, its function being uncertain. The CDR3 is made up of 15 amino acids. Trimming removed 2 bases from V and 5 bases from J; junction bases left unmatched: 6. CDR3: CASSQRTGKDQPQHF. The CDR3 DNA sequence: TGCGCCAGCAGTCAACGGACAGGCAAGGATCAGCCCCAGCATTTT.

This chain connects TRBV29-1 to TRBJ2-1, with 8 bases aligning to TRBD2. CDR3 length: 16 amino acids. Germline V gives CDR1 SQVTM, CDR2 ANQGSEA. V was pared by 4 bases and J by 7 bases, with 15 bases of the junction left unmatched. In nucleotides, the CDR3 is TGCAGCGTTGGTCAGGGTTTTGCCGGGAGGGGAAATGAGCAGTTCTTC. Amino acids: CSVGQGFAGRGNEQFF.

V is TRBV2 and J is TRBJ1-2; no clear D. The CDR3 length is 13 residues. The V end lost 1 base, the J end lost 0 bases, and 3 bases lay between the germline ends. The V gene's germline CDR1 is SNHLY and CDR2 FYNNEI. The DNA for the CDR3 is TGTGCCAGCAGTGAAGTATCTAACTATGGCTACACCTTC. As protein: CASSEVSNYGYTF.

A few counts support this clonotype. The rearrangement links TRBV6-2 or TRBV6-3 to TRBJ2-1; the D is unclear. Germline CDR1 MNHEY, CDR2 SVGEGT. Trimming removed 4 bases at V and 10 bases at J, with 17 bases between. The CDR3 length is 14 residues. The CDR3 reads CASSSDGFRVEQFF. CDR3 DNA: TGTGCCAGCAGTTCAGACGGGTTTCGAGTAGAGCAGTTCTTC.

This clonotype was observed a handful of times. The J gene is TRBJ2-1, the V gene TRBV12-3 or TRBV12-4, with a possible D match to TRBD1 (5 bases). Trimming took 7 bases from V and 0 from J, leaving 10 bases between them. The CDR3 contains 14 residues. The CDR3, as DNA: TGTGCCAGCACCTCAACAGGCTCCTACAATGAGCAGTTCTTC. Translating it yields CASTSTGSYNEQFF.

The chain combines TRBV7-9 with TRBJ1-1; 7 positions agree with TRBD1. The germline CDR1 and CDR2 sequences are SEHNR and FQNEAQ (reference sequence). There are 18 residues in the CDR3. V lost 5 bases and J lost 0; bases outside the gene matches: 15. The CDR3, as DNA: TGTGCCAGCAGCCCCGCGAGACAGGGCTCAAGCTTGAACACTGAAGCTTTCTTT. Its translation is CASSPARQGSSLNTEAFF.

Ten or more counts support this clonotype. The chain carries TRBV7-2 and TRBJ1-1, with unresolved D. Deletions cut 5 bases from V and 0 bases from J, with 7 bases between. There are 13 residues in the CDR3. Per the germline V gene, CDR1 is SGHTA and CDR2 is FQGNSA. CDR3 in amino acids: CASSPGMNTEAFF. CDR3 DNA sequence: TGTGCCAGCAGCCCCGGGATGAACACTGAAGCTTTCTTT.

This chain joins TRBV7-2 and TRBJ2-2, with TRBD2 as a possible D gene (6 bases). V was shortened by 3 bases and J by 0 bases, with 11 bases between the two germline ends. From germline, CDR1 is SGHTA and CDR2 FQGNSA. The CDR3 contains 16 residues. This CDR3 reads CASSFFGGSNTGELFF. The CDR3 nucleotides read TGTGCCAGCAGCTTTTTCGGGGGTTCGAACACCGGGGAGCTGTTTTTT. The full variable domain, completed using reference TRBV7-2 and TRBJ2-2, is GAGVSQSPSNKVTEKGKDVELRCDPISGHTALYWYRQSLGQGLEFLIYFQGNSAPDKSGLPSDRFSAERTGGSVSTLTIQRTQQEDSAVYLCASSFFGGSNTGELFFGEGSRLTVL.

The chain has TRBV7-6 and TRBJ2-2, with TRBD2 identical over 13 bases. V was pared by 0 bases and J by 1 base, with 14 bases of the junction left unmatched. The CDR3 sequence is 22 residues long. Germline assignment: CDR1 SGHVS and CDR2 FNYEAQ. The CDR3 DNA is TGTGCCAGCAGCTTAGCGCCACCTACTAGCGGGAGGGCTAGCCTGAACACCGGGGAGCTGTTTTTT. It yields the protein CASSLAPPTSGRASLNTGELFF.

This chain uses TRBV15 with TRBJ2-3; D remains unclear. There are 13 residues in the CDR3. The germline V gene has CDR1 LNHNV and CDR2 YYDKDF (reference sequence). Between the trimmed V and J ends, which lost 0 bases and 6 bases, there was a span of 7 bases. In nucleotides, the CDR3 is TGTGCCACCAGCAGAGATCTCAGGGATACGCAGTATTTT. It translates to CATSRDLRDTQYF. Supplemented by reference TRBV15 and TRBJ2-3, the full variable domain reads DAMVIQNPRYQVTQFGKPVTLSCSQTLNHNVMYWYQQKSSQAPKLLFHYYDKDFNNEADTPDNFQSRRPNTSFCFLDIRSPGLGDTAMYLCATSRDLRDTQYFGPGTRLTVL.

The chain links TRBV7-9 to TRBJ2-7; TRBD2 is a possible D gene (6 bases). V lost 0 bases, J lost 8 bases, and 11 bases lay in between. The CDR3 length is 13 residues. In germline, CDR1 is SEHNR, CDR2 FQNEAQ (reference sequence). The CDR3 DNA is TGTGCCAGCAGCTTAGCGGGAGGTCCTAAGCAGTACGTC. It is translated as CASSLAGGPKQYV.

The chain combines TRBV15 with TRBJ2-6; a weak D match, TRBD1 (6 bases). The V end was cut by 3 bases, the J end by 0 bases, with 15 bases between. This CDR3 region has 18 residues. From germline, CDR1 is LNHNV and CDR2 YYDKDF (reference sequence). In nucleotides, the CDR3 is TGTGCCACCAGCAGGGCGGGTACAGGGCACTCTGGGGCCAACGTCCTGACTTTC. Its translation: CATSRAGTGHSGANVLTF. Full variable domain (missing parts from reference TRBV15 and TRBJ2-6): DAMVIQNPRYQVTQFGKPVTLSCSQTLNHNVMYWYQQKSSQAPKLLFHYYDKDFNNEADTPDNFQSRRPNTSFCFLDIRSPGLGDTAMYLCATSRAGTGHSGANVLTFGAGSRLTVL.

This clonotype turned up a few times. The genes are TRBV27 and TRBJ1-2; 12 bases map to TRBD1. The CDR3 length is 14 residues. Germline-derived CDR1 and CDR2 are MNHEY and SMNVEV (reference sequence). The trim removed 4 bases at V and 7 bases at J, leaving 4 bases unmatched. CDR3 loop: CASSSGQGATGYTF. Written as DNA, the CDR3 is TGTGCCAGCAGTTCGGGACAGGGGGCCACTGGCTACACCTTC.

The J gene is TRBJ2-2, the V gene TRBV5-6, with D maybe TRBD2 (6 bases). Per the germline V gene, CDR1 is SGHDT and CDR2 is YYEEEE. The CDR3 loop spans 16 amino acids. The V end was cut by 6 bases, the J end by 2 bases, with 17 bases between. The CDR3 loop reads CASTMGVAVNTGELFF. The CDR3 nucleotides are TGTGCCAGCACCATGGGGGTAGCGGTAAACACCGGGGAGCTGTTTTTT. Full variable domain (rest looked up from reference TRBV5-6 and TRBJ2-2): DAGVTQSPTHLIKTRGQQVTLRCSPKSGHDTVSWYQQALGQGPQFIFQYYEEEERQRGNFPDRFSGHQFPNYSSELNVNALLLGDSALYLCASTMGVAVNTGELFFGEGSRLTVL.

The V and J genes are TRBV27 and TRBJ1-2, with 7 bases matching TRBD1. From germline, CDR1 is MNHEY and CDR2 SMNVEV (reference sequence). The CDR3 spans 14 residues. V lost 6 bases and J lost 4; bases outside the gene matches: 8. CDR3 DNA: TGTGCCAGCAGGCGGACAGGCAGCCTCTATGGCTACACCTTC. Amino acids: CASRRTGSLYGYTF.

The chain couples TRBV30 to TRBJ2-1, with TRBD2 identical over 13 bases. The trim removed 3 bases at V and 10 bases at J, leaving 15 bases unmatched. Germline V gene sequence: CDR1 GTSNPN, CDR2 SVGIG (reference sequence). This CDR3 is 17 amino acids long. The CDR3 bases are TGTGCCTGGAGCCCTTCCCTCGGACTAGCGGGAGTGGGGGAGCAGTTCTTC. Its protein product is CAWSPSLGLAGVGEQFF. Using reference TRBV30 and TRBJ2-1 for the parts outside the CDR3, the full variable domain is SQTIHQWPATLVQPVGSPLSLECTVEGTSNPNLYWYRQAAGRGLQLLFYSVGIGQISSEVPQNLSASRPQDRQFILSSKKLLLSDSGFYLCAWSPSLGLAGVGEQFFGPGTRLTVL.

This rearrangement joins TRBV7-6 to TRBJ2-1, with 13 nucleotides matching TRBD2. The CDR3 spans 16 residues. The ends lost 4 bases at V and 8 bases at J; junction bases unmatched: 8. In germline, CDR1 is SGHVS, CDR2 FNYEAQ. For the CDR3, the DNA is TGTGCCAGCAGCTACACGACTAGCGGGAGGACTGATGAGCAGTTCTTC. This sequence encodes CASSYTTSGRTDEQFF. The full variable domain, rest sourced from reference TRBV7-6 and TRBJ2-1, is GAGVSQSPRYKVTKRGQDVALRCDPISGHVSLYWYRQALGQGPEFLTYFNYEAQQDKSGLPNDRFSAERPEGSISTLTIQRTEQRDSAMYRCASSYTTSGRTDEQFFGPGTRLTVL.